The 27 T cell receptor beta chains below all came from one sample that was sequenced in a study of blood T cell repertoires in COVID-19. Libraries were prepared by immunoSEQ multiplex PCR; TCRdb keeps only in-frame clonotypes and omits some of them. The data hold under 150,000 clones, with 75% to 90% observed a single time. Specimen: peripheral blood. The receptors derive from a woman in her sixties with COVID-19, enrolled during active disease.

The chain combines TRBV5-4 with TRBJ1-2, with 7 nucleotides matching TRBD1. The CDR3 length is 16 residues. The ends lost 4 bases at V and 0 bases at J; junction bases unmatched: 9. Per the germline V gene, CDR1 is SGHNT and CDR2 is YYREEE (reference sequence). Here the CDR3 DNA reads TGTGCCAGCAGCGCACCCGGGACAGAGACTAACTATGGCTACACCTTC. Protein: CASSAPGTETNYGYTF. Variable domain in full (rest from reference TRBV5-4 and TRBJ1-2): ETGVTQSPTHLIKTRGQQVTLRCSSQSGHNTVSWYQQALGQGPQFIFQYYREEENGRGNFPPRFSGLQFPNYSSELNVNALELDDSALYLCASSAPGTETNYGYTFGSGTRLTVV.

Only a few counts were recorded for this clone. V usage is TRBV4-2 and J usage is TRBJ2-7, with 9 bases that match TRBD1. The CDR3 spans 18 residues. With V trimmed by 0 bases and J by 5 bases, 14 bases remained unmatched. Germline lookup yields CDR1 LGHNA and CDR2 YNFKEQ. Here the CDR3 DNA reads TGTGCCAGCAGCCAAGACACCCTTACAGGGGGCAGCGGAGACGAGCAGTACTTC. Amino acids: CASSQDTLTGGSGDEQYF.

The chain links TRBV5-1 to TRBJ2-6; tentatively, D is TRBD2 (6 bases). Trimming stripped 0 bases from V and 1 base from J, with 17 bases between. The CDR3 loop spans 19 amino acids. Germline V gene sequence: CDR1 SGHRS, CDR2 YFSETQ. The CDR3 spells CASSLASVQGGSGANVLTF. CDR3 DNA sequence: TGCGCCAGCAGCTTGGCGTCGGTGCAGGGAGGATCTGGGGCCAACGTCCTGACTTTC.

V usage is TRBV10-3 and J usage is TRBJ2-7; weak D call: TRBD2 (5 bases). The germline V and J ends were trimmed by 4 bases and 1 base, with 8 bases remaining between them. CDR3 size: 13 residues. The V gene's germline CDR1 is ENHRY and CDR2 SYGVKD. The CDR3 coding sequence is TGTGCCATCAGTGTCGGGGTTTCCTACGAGCAGTACTTC. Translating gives CAISVGVSYEQYF.

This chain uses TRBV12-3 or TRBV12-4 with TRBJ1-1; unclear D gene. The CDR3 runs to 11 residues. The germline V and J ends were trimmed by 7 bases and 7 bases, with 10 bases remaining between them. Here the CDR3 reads CASTASFEAFF. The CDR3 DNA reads TGTGCCAGCACCGCAAGCTTTGAAGCTTTCTTT.

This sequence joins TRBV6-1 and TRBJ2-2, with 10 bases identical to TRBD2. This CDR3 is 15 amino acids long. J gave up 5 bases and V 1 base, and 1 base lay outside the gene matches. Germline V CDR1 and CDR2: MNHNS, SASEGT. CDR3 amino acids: CASSEGSGGTGELFF. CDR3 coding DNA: TGTGCCAGCAGTGAAGGTAGCGGGGGGACCGGGGAGCTGTTTTTT.

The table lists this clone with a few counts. The CDR3 coding sequence is TGTGCCAGCAGCGGGGGCGGTCAAGAGACCCAGTACTTC. It is translated as CASSGGGQETQYF. The chain has TRBV9 and TRBJ2-5, with a weak D call TRBD1 (5 bases). The CDR3 loop spans 13 amino acids. Trimming shortened V by 3 bases and J by 2 bases, and 8 bases separated the two germline ends. Per germline, CDR1 SGDLS and CDR2 YYNGEE.

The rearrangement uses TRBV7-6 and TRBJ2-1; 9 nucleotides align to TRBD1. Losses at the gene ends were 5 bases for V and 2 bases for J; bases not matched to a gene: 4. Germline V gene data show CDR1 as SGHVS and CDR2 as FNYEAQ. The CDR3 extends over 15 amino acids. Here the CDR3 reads CASSPGTGPYNEQFF. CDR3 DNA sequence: TGTGCCAGCAGCCCCGGGACAGGGCCCTACAATGAGCAGTTCTTC. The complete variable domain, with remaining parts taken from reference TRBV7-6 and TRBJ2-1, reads GAGVSQSPRYKVTKRGQDVALRCDPISGHVSLYWYRQALGQGPEFLTYFNYEAQQDKSGLPNDRFSAERPEGSISTLTIQRTEQRDSAMYRCASSPGTGPYNEQFFGPGTRLTVL.

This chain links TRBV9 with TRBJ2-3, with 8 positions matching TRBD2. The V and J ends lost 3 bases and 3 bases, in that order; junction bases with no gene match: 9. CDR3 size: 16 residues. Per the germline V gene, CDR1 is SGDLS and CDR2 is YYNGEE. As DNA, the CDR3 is TGTGCCAGCAGCGCGGGAACGGGACTAGTGACAGATACGCAGTATTTT. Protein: CASSAGTGLVTDTQYF.

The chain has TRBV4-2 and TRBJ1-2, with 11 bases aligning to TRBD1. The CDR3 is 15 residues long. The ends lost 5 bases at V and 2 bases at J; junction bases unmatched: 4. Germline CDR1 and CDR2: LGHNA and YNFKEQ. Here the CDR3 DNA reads TGTGCCAGCAGCGACGGACAGGGGGCAAACTATGGCTACACCTTC. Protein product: CASSDGQGANYGYTF.

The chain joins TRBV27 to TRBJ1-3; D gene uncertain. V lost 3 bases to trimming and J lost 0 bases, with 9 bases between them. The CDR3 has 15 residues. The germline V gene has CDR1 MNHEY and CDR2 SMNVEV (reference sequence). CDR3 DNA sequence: TGTGCCAGCAGTTTCCAGTTAAACTCTGGAAACACCATATATTTT. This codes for CASSFQLNSGNTIYF.

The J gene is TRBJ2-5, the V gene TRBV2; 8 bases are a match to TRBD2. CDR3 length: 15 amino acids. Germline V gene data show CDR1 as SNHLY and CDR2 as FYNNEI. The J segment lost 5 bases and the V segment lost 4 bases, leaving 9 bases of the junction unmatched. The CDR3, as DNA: TGTGCCAGCAGTGCGGTCGGGGGGGCCGGGGAGACCCAGTACTTC. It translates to CASSAVGGAGETQYF.

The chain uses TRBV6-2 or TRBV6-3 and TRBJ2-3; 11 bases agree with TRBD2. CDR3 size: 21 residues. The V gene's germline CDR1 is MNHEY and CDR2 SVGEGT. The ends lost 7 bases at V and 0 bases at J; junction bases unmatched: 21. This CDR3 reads CASTYPQAGETSGASTDTQYF. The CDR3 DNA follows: TGTGCCAGCACTTATCCCCAGGCAGGGGAGACTAGCGGGGCGAGCACAGATACGCAGTATTTT.

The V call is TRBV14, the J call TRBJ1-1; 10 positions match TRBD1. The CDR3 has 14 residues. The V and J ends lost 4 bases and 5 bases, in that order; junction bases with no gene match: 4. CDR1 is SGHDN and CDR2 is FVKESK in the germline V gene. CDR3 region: CASSPDRGQTEAFF. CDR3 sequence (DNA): TGTGCCAGCAGCCCTGACAGGGGGCAAACTGAAGCTTTCTTT.

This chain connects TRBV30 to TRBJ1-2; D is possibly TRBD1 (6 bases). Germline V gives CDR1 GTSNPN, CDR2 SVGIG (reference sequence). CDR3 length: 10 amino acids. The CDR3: CVGGRKGYTF. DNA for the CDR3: TGTGTCGGGGGGCGGAAGGGCTACACCTTC.

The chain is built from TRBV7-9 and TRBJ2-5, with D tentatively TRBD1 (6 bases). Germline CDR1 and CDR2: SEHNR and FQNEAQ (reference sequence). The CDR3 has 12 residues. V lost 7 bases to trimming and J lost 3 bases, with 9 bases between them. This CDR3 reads CASNRQEETQYF. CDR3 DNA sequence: TGTGCCAGCAATCGACAGGAAGAGACCCAGTACTTC. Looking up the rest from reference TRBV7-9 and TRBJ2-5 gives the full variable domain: DTGVSQNPRHKITKRGQNVTFRCDPISEHNRLYWYRQTLGQGPEFLTYFQNEAQLEKSRLLSDRFSAERPKGSFSTLEIQRTEQGDSAMYLCASNRQEETQYFGPGTRLLVL.

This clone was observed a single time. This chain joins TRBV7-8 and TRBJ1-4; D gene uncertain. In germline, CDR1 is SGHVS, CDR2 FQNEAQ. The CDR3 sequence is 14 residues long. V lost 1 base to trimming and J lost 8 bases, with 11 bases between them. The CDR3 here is CASSLGRGWEKLFF. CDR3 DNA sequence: TGTGCCAGCAGCTTAGGCCGGGGTTGGGAAAAACTGTTTTTT. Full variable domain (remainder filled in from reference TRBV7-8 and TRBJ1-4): GAGVSQSPRYKVAKRGQDVALRCDPISGHVSLFWYQQALGQGPEFLTYFQNEAQLDKSGLPSDRFFAERPEGSVSTLKIQRTQQEDSAVYLCASSLGRGWEKLFFGSGTQLSVL.

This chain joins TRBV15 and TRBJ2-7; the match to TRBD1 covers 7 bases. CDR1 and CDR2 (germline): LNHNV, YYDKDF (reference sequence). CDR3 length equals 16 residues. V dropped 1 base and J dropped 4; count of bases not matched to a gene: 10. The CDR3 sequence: CATSRGPGTEIYEQYF. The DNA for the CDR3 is TGTGCCACCAGCAGAGGACCCGGGACAGAAATTTACGAGCAGTACTTC.

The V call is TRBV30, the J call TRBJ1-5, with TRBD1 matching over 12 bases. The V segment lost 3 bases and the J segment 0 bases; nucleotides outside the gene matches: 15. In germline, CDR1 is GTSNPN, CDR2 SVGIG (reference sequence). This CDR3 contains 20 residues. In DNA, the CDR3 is TGTGCCTGGAGCACGATCACCGGGACAGGGGGCCTGTATAGCAATCAGCCCCAGCATTTT. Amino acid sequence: CAWSTITGTGGLYSNQPQHF.

The CDR3 DNA is TGTGCCAGTAGTATTCTTCCGGGACAGAGCAATCAGCCCCAGCATTTT. Protein product: CASSILPGQSNQPQHF. V usage is TRBV19 and J usage is TRBJ1-5; TRBD1 agrees at 7 bases. Germline CDR1 reads LNHDA; CDR2 reads SQIVND (reference sequence). Trimming took 3 bases from V and 1 from J; bases not matched to a gene: 6. The CDR3 loop spans 16 amino acids.

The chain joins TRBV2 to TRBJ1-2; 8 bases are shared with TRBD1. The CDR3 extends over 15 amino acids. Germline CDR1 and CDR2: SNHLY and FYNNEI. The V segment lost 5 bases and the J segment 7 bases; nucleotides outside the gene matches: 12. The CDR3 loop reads CASSTTDRVLGGYTF. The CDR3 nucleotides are TGTGCCAGCAGTACTACGGACAGGGTCCTGGGTGGCTACACCTTC.

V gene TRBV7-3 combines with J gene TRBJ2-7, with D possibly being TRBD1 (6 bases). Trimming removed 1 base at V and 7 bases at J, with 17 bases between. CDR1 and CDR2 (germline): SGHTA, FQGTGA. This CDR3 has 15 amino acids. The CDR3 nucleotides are TGTGCCAGCAGCTTAAGGCCAGGGGAGTCAGGGGAGCAGTACTTC. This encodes CASSLRPGESGEQYF.

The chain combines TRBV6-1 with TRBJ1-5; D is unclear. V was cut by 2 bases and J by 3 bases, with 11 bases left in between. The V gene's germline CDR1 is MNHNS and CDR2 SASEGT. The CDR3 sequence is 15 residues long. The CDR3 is CASSENWGVNQPQHF. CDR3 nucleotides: TGTGCCAGCAGTGAAAACTGGGGAGTCAATCAGCCCCAGCATTTT.

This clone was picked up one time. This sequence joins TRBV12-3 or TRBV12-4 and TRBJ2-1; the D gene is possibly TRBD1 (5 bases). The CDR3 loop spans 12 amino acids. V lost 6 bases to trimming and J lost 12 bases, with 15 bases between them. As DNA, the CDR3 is TGTGCCAGCAGGCTAAGTAGGACATCGCAGTTCTTC. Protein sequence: CASRLSRTSQFF.

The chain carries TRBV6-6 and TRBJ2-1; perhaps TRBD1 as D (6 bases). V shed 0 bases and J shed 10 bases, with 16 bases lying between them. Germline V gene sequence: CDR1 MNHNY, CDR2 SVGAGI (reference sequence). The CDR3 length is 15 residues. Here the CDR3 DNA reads TGTGCCAGCAGTTACTCCCCGGGACAAGGGTACGAGCAGTTCTTC. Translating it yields CASSYSPGQGYEQFF.

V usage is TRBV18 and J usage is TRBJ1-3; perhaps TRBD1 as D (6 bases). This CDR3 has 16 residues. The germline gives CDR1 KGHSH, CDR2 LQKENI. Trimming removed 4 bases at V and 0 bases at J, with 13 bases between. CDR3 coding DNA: TGTGCCAGCTCACGTGAGGGGGACCCCTCTGGAAACACCATATATTTT. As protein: CASSREGDPSGNTIYF.

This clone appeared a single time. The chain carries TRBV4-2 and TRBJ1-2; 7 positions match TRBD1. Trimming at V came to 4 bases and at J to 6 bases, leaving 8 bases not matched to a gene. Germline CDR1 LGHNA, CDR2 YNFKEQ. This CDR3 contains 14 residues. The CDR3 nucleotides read TGTGCCAGCAGCCGCACCGGGGACAGTGATGGCTACACCTTC. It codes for CASSRTGDSDGYTF.